The clone carrying this TCR beta chain appeared a few times. What it binds is unknown. The sample belongs to a study of T cells after yellow fever vaccination. Study-wide findings and caveats: The secondary response was weaker but peaked faster, day 5 versus 15. Primary-vaccination clones mostly resurfaced post-booster (nearly 97% CD4, roughly 90% CD8).

A universal primer site and UMIs were added as TCR cDNA was made by 5'RACE template switching. MiXCR, applied by TCRdb to the 5' RACE reads, yields one record per CDR3 protein. The profile shows 280,000 or so distinct CDR3 sequences, 8.5% to 10% of them singletons. The CDR3 has 14 residues. Germline-derived CDR1 and CDR2 are SGHTA and FQGNSA. With 3 bases removed from V and 8 bases from J, the gap between germline ends came to 13 bases. The V and J genes are TRBV7-2 and TRBJ1-4; the D gene is possibly TRBD1 (5 bases). This TCR was sampled from a man aged 18-30 years who received the YFV17D yellow fever vaccine. The starting material was CD4+ T cells sorted from PBMCs, obtained 5 days after the yellow fever booster vaccination. The CDR3 region has the DNA TGTGCCAGCAGCTTCGGGACGGCGGGAGAAAAACTGTTTTTT. Translation: CASSFGTAGEKLFF. Supplemented by reference TRBV7-2 and TRBJ1-4, the full variable domain reads GAGVSQSPSNKVTEKGKDVELRCDPISGHTALYWYRQSLGQGLEFLIYFQGNSAPDKSGLPSDRFSAERTGGSVSTLTIQRTQQEDSAVYLCASSFGTAGEKLFFGSGTQLSVL.